This TCR beta chain was sequenced for a study of T cells in Graves' hyperthyroidism and ophthalmopathy. The study, taken as a whole, reports: Also found in blood were most expanded thyroid clonotypes above 0.001.

TCR beta CDR3 sequences were amplified from RNA transcripts. An initial round of RT-PCR targeting the TCR CDR3 relied on the HTBI primer set. TCRdb itself ran the multiplex PCR reads through MiXCR, one entry per CDR3 protein. The sample has 640,000 or so distinct CDR3 sequences, roughly 14% seen once. This clonotype came up many times. As yet, its antigen is unknown. The CDR3 loop spans 16 amino acids. With 0 bases clipped from V and 5 bases from J, the junction kept 6 bases outside the gene matches. CDR1 is MNHEY, CDR2 SVGEGT, per germline. Among ophthalmopathy patients, the Clinical Activity Score reached at least 3, the NOSPECS grade reached at least 4, and duration remained under 3 months.

Sequencing used blood. The TCR was taken from a woman between 40 and 50 years old with Graves' ophthalmopathy. J is TRBJ2-2 and V is TRBV6-2 or TRBV6-3; TRBD2 agrees at 7 bases. CDR3 region: CASSYSIAGVTGELFF. The CDR3 DNA is TGTGCCAGCAGTTACTCGATTGCGGGAGTTACCGGGGAGCTGTTTTTT.